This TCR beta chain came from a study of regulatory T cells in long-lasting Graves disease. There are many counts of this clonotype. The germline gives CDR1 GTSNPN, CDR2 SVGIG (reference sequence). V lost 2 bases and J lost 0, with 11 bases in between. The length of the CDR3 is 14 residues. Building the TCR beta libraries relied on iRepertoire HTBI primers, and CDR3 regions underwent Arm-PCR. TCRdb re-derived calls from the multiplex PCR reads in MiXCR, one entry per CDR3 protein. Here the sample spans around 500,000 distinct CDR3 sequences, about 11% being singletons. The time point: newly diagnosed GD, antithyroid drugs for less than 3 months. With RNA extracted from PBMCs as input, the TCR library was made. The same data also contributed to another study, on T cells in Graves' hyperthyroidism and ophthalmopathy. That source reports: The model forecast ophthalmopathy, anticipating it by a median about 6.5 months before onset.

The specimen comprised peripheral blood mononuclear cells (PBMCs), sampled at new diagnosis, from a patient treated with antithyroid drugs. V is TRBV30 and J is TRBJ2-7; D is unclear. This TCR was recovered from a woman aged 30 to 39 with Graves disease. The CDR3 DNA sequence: TGTGCCTGGAGTCGTCCGGAACCCTCCTACGAGCAGTACTTC. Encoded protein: CAWSRPEPSYEQYF.